The 9 T cell receptor beta chains in this list originate from one sample, sequenced in a study of cytomegalovirus exposure and HLA in healthy donors. The table came from immunoSEQ multiplex PCR; TCRdb's copy has only in-frame clones and leaves some out. The profile covers nearly 200,000 clones, with about 79% appearing a single time and 10% to 15% taken by the ten largest. Sequencing was carried out using PBMCs. These receptor sequences come from a woman aged 30 to 39 in good health and CMV-seropositive.

The rearrangement uses TRBV25-1 and TRBJ2-3; D is unresolved. The CDR3 is made up of 18 amino acids. Germline V gene lookup returns CDR1 MGHDK and CDR2 SYGVNS. Deletions cut 0 bases from V and 0 bases from J, with 16 bases between. The CDR3 DNA sequence: TGTGCCAGCAGTGAATACCCCTCCCCGGTAACTAGCACAGATACGCAGTATTTT. Amino acids: CASSEYPSPVTSTDTQYF. The variable domain in full, with the rest retrieved from reference TRBV25-1 and TRBJ2-3, is EADIYQTPRYLVIGTGKKITLECSQTMGHDKMYWYQQDPGMELHLIHYSYGVNSTEKGDLSSESTVSRIRTEHFPLTLESARPSHTSQYLCASSEYPSPVTSTDTQYFGPGTRLTVL.

V usage is TRBV5-6 and J usage is TRBJ1-1; D is unclear. V lost 0 bases to trimming and J lost 1 base, with 10 bases between them. The CDR3 consists of 15 residues. Germline CDR1 and CDR2: SGHDT and YYEEEE. CDR3 in DNA: TGTGCCAGCAGCTTGGGTGGCACCAAGAACACTGAAGCTTTCTTT. This translates into CASSLGGTKNTEAFF.

This clone was observed once. V is TRBV10-3 and J is TRBJ2-5; a possible D gene is TRBD2 (6 bases). Germline CDR1 and CDR2: ENHRY and SYGVKD. The CDR3 runs 14 residues. Trimming removed 4 bases from V and 5 bases from J, with 14 bases in between. The CDR3 region is CAISVAGHPETQYF. The CDR3 DNA is TGTGCCATCAGTGTTGCGGGGCACCCCGAGACCCAGTACTTC.

The chain uses TRBV5-4 and TRBJ1-1; TRBD1 matches 9 bases. V shed 3 bases and J 3 bases; nucleotides not matched to a gene: 9. The CDR3 sequence is 16 residues long. The germline gives CDR1 SGHNT, CDR2 YYREEE (reference sequence). CDR3: CASSSGQGIWDTEAFF. The CDR3 DNA reads TGTGCCAGCAGCTCGGGACAGGGCATATGGGACACTGAAGCTTTCTTT.

V usage is TRBV6-5 and J usage is TRBJ1-2; 10 nucleotides match TRBD1. The CDR3 extends over 14 amino acids. Germline V gives CDR1 MNHEY, CDR2 SVGAGI. J lost 8 bases, V lost 6 bases, and 9 bases had no gene match. The CDR3: CASRRPTGGQGYTF. The CDR3 nucleotides read TGTGCCAGCAGACGCCCGACAGGGGGCCAAGGCTACACCTTC.

This clone appeared a few times. The rearrangement uses TRBV25-1 and TRBJ1-5, with 9 nucleotides matching TRBD1. Trimming took 8 bases from V and 5 from J; bases not matched to a gene: 7. Germline CDR1 reads MGHDK; CDR2 reads SYGVNS. The length of the CDR3 is 14 residues. The CDR3 loop reads CASAGTGRHQPQHF. The CDR3 DNA reads as TGTGCCAGCGCCGGGACAGGGAGGCATCAGCCCCAGCATTTT. The full variable domain, completed using reference TRBV25-1 and TRBJ1-5, is EADIYQTPRYLVIGTGKKITLECSQTMGHDKMYWYQQDPGMELHLIHYSYGVNSTEKGDLSSESTVSRIRTEHFPLTLESARPSHTSQYLCASAGTGRHQPQHFGDGTRLSIL.

The rearrangement joins TRBV5-6 to TRBJ2-7; 7 bases align to TRBD1. The CDR3 has 14 residues. V was clipped by 4 bases and J by 7 bases; unmatched bases: 11. CDR1 is SGHDT and CDR2 is YYEEEE in the germline V gene. CDR3: CASSPQGSGQEQYF. In DNA, the CDR3 is TGTGCCAGCAGCCCACAGGGGTCGGGCCAAGAGCAGTACTTC.

The J gene is TRBJ2-7, the V gene TRBV9, with a possible D match to TRBD2 (5 bases). From germline, CDR1 is SGDLS and CDR2 YYNGEE. Trimming removed 8 bases from V and 3 bases from J, with 9 bases in between. The CDR3 extends over 11 amino acids. This chain's CDR3 is CARTGSYEQYF. The CDR3 coding sequence is TGTGCCAGAACGGGGAGCTACGAGCAGTACTTC.

The rearrangement joins TRBV5-1 to TRBJ1-2; D may be TRBD1 (6 bases). Looked up from germline, CDR1 is SGHRS and CDR2 is YFSETQ. Trimming took 0 bases from V and 5 from J, leaving 14 bases between them. The CDR3 extends over 15 amino acids. CDR3 DNA sequence: TGCGCCAGCAGCTTGGGAGCAGGGGCAGAGTATGGCTACACCTTC. Amino acids: CASSLGAGAEYGYTF.